This entry features one T cell receptor (beta chain) sequence. Which antigen it targets is not known. The input lacks base qualities; no much larger clone sits a single base away. Ends trimmed: V by 7 bases, J by 7 bases; bases unmatched to a gene: 6. The germline V gene (reference sequence) provides CDR1 SGHNT and CDR2 YYREEE. From the cysteine through the phenylalanine, the CDR3 covers 13 amino acids. CDR3 DNA only is kept here, 39 bases in frame from base 1. The data were obtained in a study of T cell responses to AZD1222 COVID-19 vaccine (dated by TCRdb to about 2021). General notes on the study: TCR sequencing was performed for over 230 trial participants, of whom 200 to 220 were given two doses of AZD1222 and around 25 were given two doses of MenACWY control vaccine. Trial participants were enrolled by age into subgroups of 18-55, 56-69 and 70-plus years, and approximately 150, 30 and 60 TCR-sequenced participants, respectively, were included in these subgroups.

The meaning of the sample's time point label: about 28 days (+/-7) after the second vaccine dose. AZD1222 recipients with second doses at about 4 weeks or about 12 weeks were pooled, because spike-specific TCR depth and breadth did not differ between schedules. Samples from vaccinated people were obtained from the UK trials COV001 and COV002, which included a single-blind randomized controlled phase 2/3 trial of AZD1222 (ChAdOx1 nCoV-19) in healthy adults. Trial participant PBMC samples were collected at day 0 and day 28 after the second dose for TCRbeta chain sequencing. The CDR3 regions of human TCRbeta chains were analyzed by immunosequencing. As for the authors' bioinformatics: TCRs in the repertoires were compared against a reference library of SARS-CoV-2-specific TCRs that had been generated with the MIRA antigen-specificity platform. Breadth was defined as the fraction of unique TCRs that were SARS-CoV-2-associated. Depth was defined as the fraction of total T cells that were SARS-CoV-2-associated. Using the MIRA data, each spike-specific TCR was mapped to the spike region that the TCR reacts to and placed in a CD4 or CD8 class. Log10-transformed breadth and depth values were compared by one-way ANOVA with Sidak's multiple comparisons tests. The immuneACCESS repertoire file appears here via TCRdb, limited to in-frame rearrangements. These files lack a portion of the clones; in checked studies, under half of the deficit traces to unresolved V genes, and the cause of the others is not known. V and J calls and clone size come straight from that table; D and trimming were deduced from the DNA. Present in this sample are 250,000 to 300,000 clones, around 92% of which were seen just once. The biggest ten clones account for approximately 0.52% of the sample.

Results and caveats for the whole study, not just this receptor: After two AZD1222 doses, spike-specific TCR breadth and depth were significantly higher than at day 0 and than in MenACWY recipients. Because no day 14 peak-response samples were available, repertoires were characterized only after the peak T cell response. The 56-69-year group was small, and its depth increase did not reach significance, likely because of low power. Reportedly, almost half of the unique spike-specific TCRs recognized epitopes lying outside the regions that are mutated in the B.1.351 and B.1.1.7 variants. Conclusions about previously exposed vaccinees are limited because only six or seven AZD1222 recipients were SARS-CoV-2 seropositive at baseline. Most participants were white British and females outnumbered males, and the authors suggested that clonal diversity may have been underestimated. The vaccine-associated CD4 TCRs covered the entire spike protein, and the dominant responses fell in regions 160-218 and 743-854.

The chain is assembled from TRBV5-4 and TRBJ1-2, and 11 junction bases match TRBD1. This TCR derives from an adult who received the AZD1222 COVID-19 vaccine. Sequenced material: peripheral blood, taken 28 days after the second AZD1222 dose. Read as DNA, the sequence is TGTGCCAGCCGCCCCGGACAGGGGGCTGGCTACACCTTC. This codes for CASRPGQGAGYTF.